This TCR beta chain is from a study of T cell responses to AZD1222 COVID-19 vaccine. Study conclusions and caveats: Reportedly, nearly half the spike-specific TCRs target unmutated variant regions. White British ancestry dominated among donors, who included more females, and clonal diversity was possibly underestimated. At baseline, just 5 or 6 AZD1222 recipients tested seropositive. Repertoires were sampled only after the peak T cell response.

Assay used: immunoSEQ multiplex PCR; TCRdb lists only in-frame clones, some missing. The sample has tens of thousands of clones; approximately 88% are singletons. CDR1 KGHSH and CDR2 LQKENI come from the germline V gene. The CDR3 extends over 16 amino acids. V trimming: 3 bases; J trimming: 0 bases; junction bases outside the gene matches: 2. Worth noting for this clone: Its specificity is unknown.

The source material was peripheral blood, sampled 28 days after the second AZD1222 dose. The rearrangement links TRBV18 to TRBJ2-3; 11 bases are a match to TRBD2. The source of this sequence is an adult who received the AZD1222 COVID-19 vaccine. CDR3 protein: CASSPLAGGSTDTQYF. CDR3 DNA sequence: TGTGCCAGCTCACCCCTAGCGGGGGGTAGCACAGATACGCAGTATTTT.